This T cell receptor beta chain derives from a study of T cells of healthy individuals. By share of the sample, this clonotype is large. The junction had 6 bases not matched to a gene; V was cut back by 2 bases and J by 5 bases. This CDR3 is 15 amino acids long. Germline-derived CDR1 and CDR2 are SGHKS and YYEKEE (reference sequence). TCRdb reprocessed the 5' RACE reads with MiXCR, giving one entry per CDR3 protein. Of around 98,000 distinct CDR3 sequences in the sample, 17% are singletons; the top ten hold 6% to 8%. This sequence joins TRBV5-5 and TRBJ2-1; TRBD2 aligns across 8 bases. The sequence came from a human donor in good health. The CDR3 here is CASSFRGLANNEQFF. CDR3 sequence (DNA): TGTGCCAGCAGCTTTCGCGGACTAGCAAACAATGAGCAGTTCTTC. Supplemented by reference TRBV5-5 and TRBJ2-1, the full variable domain reads DAGVTQSPTHLIKTRGQQVTLRCSPISGHKSVSWYQQVLGQGPQFIFQYYEKEERGRGNFPDRFSARQFPNYSSELNVNALLLGDSALYLCASSFRGLANNEQFFGPGTRLTVL.